This TCR beta chain was retrieved from a study of T cell responses to AZD1222 COVID-19 vaccine. Germline V lookup: CDR1 LNHDA, CDR2 SQIVND (reference sequence). The junction had 12 bases not matched to a gene; V was cut back by 7 bases and J by 6 bases. The CDR3 spans 16 residues. Note on this clone: Antigen specificity is unknown.

Study results and caveats: The donor cohort was predominantly white British with a female majority, and clonal diversity may have been underestimated. The study reported that nearly half of spike-specific TCRs target unmutated variant regions. Spike-specific TCR breadth and depth were elevated following two AZD1222 doses. Spike was spanned by vaccine-associated CD4 TCRs, which were dominant at 160-218 and 743-854.

The data were produced by immunoSEQ multiplex PCR, yet TCRdb's version contains in-frame clones alone and is incomplete. The sample holds 85,000 to 100,000 clones, around 90% seen once. The material was peripheral blood, obtained on day 0 of AZD1222 vaccination. This clonotype originated in an adult in good health. The V and J genes are TRBV19 and TRBJ1-5; 10 positions agree with TRBD1. CDR3 sequence reads: CASTPSRQGAGQPQHF. CDR3 in DNA: TGTGCCAGTACCCCGAGCCGACAGGGGGCAGGTCAGCCCCAGCATTTT. Variable domain in full (rest from reference TRBV19 and TRBJ1-5): DGGITQSPKYLFRKEGQNVTLSCEQNLNHDAMYWYRQDPGQGLRLIYYSQIVNDFQKGDIAEGYSVSREKKESFPLTVTSAQKNPTAFYLCASTPSRQGAGQPQHFGDGTRLSIL.